This T cell receptor beta chain was identified during a study of OX40 agonist ivuxolimab in advanced cancers. Study-level information: Those enrolled were 82.7% male, with a mean age of 60 years and ages from about 20 to 90.

The study, taken as a whole, reports: On average, a greater number of expanded clones characterised CD8+ T cells relative to CD4+. Several nonresponders also turned out to have low normalized T-cell clonal expansion.

The V gene's germline CDR1 is MNHEY and CDR2 SVGAGI. V was pared by 2 bases and J by 1 base, with 4 bases of the junction left unmatched. The CDR3 extends over 15 amino acids. On this clone: The antigen is undetermined.

Using immunoSEQ multiplex PCR, the repertoire was profiled, and TCRdb retains in-frame clones only, with some absent. This table has some 85,000 clones, around nine tenths appearing once. The material was CD4+ or CD8+ T cells sorted from blood, obtained in a trial of the OX40 agonist ivuxolimab. V and J are TRBV6-5 and TRBJ2-7, with TRBD2 identical over 8 bases. The clonotype originates from an adult with an advanced solid tumor such as melanoma, head and neck, liver or kidney cancer. Written as DNA, the CDR3 is TGTGCCAGCAGTTACCATAGCGGGACATCCTACGAGCAGTACTTC. This codes for CASSYHSGTSYEQYF.